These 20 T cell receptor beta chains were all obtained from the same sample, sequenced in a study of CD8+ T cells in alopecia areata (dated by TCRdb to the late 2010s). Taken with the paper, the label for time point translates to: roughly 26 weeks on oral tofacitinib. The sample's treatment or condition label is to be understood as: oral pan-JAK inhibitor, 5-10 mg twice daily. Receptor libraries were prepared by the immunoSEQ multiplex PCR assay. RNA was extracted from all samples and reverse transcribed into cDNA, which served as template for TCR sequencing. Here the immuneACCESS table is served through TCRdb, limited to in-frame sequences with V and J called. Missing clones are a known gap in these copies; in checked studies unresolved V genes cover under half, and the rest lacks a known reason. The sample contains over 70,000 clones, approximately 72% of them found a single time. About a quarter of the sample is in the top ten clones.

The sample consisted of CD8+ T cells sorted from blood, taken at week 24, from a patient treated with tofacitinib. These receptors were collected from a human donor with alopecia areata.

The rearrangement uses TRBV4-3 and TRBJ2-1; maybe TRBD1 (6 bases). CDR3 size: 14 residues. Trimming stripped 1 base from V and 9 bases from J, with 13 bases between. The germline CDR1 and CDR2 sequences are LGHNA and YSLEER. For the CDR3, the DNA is TGCGCCAGCAGCCAAGTCAGTGGGGGCACTGAGCAGTTCTTC. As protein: CASSQVSGGTEQFF.

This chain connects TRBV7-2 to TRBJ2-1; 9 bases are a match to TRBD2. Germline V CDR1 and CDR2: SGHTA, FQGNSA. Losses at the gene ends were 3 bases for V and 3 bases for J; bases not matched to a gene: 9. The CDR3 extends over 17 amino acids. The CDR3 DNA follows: TGTGCCAGCAGCTTGGTTTCCGGGACTAGCAGCTACAATGAGCAGTTCTTC. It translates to CASSLVSGTSSYNEQFF.

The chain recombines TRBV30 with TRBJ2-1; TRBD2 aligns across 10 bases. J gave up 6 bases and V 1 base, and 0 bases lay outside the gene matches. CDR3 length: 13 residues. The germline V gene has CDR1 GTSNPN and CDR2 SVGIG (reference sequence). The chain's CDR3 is CAWSGLAGNEQFF. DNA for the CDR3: TGTGCCTGGAGTGGACTAGCGGGCAATGAGCAGTTCTTC.

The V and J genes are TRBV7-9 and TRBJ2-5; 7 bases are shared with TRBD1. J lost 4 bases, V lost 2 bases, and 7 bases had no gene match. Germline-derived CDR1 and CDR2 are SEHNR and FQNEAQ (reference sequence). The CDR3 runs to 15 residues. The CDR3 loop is CASSLKGAPLETQYF. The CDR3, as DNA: TGTGCCAGCAGCTTAAAGGGGGCCCCCCTAGAGACCCAGTACTTC. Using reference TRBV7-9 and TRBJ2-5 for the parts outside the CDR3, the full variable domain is DTGVSQNPRHKITKRGQNVTFRCDPISEHNRLYWYRQTLGQGPEFLTYFQNEAQLEKSRLLSDRFSAERPKGSFSTLEIQRTEQGDSAMYLCASSLKGAPLETQYFGPGTRLLVL.

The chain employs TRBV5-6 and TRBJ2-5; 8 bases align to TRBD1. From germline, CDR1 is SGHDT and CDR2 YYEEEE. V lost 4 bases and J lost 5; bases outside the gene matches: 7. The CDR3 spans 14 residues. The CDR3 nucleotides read TGTGCCAGCAGCCCGTGGACAGGGCGGGAGACCCAGTACTTC. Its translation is CASSPWTGRETQYF.

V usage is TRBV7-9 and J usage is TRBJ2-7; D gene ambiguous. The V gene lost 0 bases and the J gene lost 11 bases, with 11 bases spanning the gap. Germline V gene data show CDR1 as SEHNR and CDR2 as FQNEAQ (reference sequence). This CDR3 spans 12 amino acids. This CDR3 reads CASSLAAHEKYF. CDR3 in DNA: TGTGCCAGCAGCTTAGCGGCCCATGAGAAGTACTTC.

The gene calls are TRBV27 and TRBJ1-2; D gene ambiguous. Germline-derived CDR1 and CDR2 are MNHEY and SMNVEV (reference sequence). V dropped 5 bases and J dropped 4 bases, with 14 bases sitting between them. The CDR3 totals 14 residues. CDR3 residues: CASSPVGAGYGYTF. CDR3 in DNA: TGTGCCAGCAGTCCTGTGGGCGCTGGCTATGGCTACACCTTC.

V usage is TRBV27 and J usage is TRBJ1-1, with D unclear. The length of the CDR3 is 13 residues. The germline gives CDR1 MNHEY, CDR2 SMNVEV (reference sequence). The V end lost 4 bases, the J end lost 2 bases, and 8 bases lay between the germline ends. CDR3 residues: CASSSYSNTEAFF. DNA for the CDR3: TGTGCCAGCAGTTCCTACAGCAACACTGAAGCTTTCTTT.

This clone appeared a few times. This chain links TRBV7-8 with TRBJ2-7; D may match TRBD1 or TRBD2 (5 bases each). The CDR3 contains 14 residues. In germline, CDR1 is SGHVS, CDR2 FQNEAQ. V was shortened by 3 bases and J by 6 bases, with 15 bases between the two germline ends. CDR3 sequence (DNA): TGTGCCAGCAGCTTGTCAGGGCCGAGGGGCGAGCAGTACTTC. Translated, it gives CASSLSGPRGEQYF.

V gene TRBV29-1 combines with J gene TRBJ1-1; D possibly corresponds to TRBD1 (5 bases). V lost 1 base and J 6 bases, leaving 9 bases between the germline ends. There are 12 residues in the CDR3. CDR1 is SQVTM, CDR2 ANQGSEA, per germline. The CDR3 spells CSVEVGGAEAFF. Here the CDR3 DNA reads TGCAGCGTTGAAGTGGGGGGTGCTGAAGCTTTCTTT.

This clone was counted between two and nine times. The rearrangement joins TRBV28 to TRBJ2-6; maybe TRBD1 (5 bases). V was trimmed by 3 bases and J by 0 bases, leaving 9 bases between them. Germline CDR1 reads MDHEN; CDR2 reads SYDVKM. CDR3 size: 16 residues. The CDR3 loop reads CASSFETGSGANVLTF. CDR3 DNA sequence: TGTGCCAGCAGTTTTGAAACAGGCTCTGGGGCCAACGTCCTGACTTTC.

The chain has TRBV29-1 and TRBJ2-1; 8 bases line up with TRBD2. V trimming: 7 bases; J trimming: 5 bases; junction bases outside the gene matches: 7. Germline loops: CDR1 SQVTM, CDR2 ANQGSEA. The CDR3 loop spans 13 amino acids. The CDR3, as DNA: TGCAGCGCCCTAGCGGGCATTCACAATGAGCAGTTCTTC. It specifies CSALAGIHNEQFF.

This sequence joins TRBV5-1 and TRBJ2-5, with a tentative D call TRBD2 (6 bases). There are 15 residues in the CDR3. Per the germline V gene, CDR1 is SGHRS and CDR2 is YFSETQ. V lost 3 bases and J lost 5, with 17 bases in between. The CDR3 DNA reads TGCGCCAGCAGCTGGAGACGCGCTCGGGGGGAGACCCAGTACTTC. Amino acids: CASSWRRARGETQYF.

The CDR3 reads CASSQDPGLAGYNEQFF. CDR3 DNA sequence: TGCGCCAGCAGCCAAGATCCGGGACTAGCGGGCTACAATGAGCAGTTCTTC. V gene TRBV4-1 combines with J gene TRBJ2-1; 12 nucleotides agree with TRBD2. CDR1 and CDR2 from the germline V gene are MGHRA and YSYEKL. There are 17 residues in the CDR3. Trimming removed 0 bases from V and 3 bases from J; junction bases left unmatched: 3.

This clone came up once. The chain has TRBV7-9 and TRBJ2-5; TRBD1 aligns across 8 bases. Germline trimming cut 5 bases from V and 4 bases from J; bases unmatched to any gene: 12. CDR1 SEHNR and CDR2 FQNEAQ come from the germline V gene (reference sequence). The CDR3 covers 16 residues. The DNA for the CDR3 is TGTGCCAGCAGCGACGGTCCGGGACAGGTTGGAGAGACCCAGTACTTC. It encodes CASSDGPGQVGETQYF.

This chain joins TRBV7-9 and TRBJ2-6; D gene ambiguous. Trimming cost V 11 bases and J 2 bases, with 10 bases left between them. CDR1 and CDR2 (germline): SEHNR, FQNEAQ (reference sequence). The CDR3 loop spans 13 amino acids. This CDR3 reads CADKYAGANVLTF. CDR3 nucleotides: TGTGCCGACAAATACGCTGGGGCCAACGTCCTGACTTTC.

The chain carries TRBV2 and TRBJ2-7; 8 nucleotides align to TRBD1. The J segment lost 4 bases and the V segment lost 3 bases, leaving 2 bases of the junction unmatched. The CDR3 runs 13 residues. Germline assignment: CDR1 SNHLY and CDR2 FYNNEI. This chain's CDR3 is CASSEGQVYEQYF. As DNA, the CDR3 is TGTGCCAGCAGTGAGGGACAGGTGTACGAGCAGTACTTC.

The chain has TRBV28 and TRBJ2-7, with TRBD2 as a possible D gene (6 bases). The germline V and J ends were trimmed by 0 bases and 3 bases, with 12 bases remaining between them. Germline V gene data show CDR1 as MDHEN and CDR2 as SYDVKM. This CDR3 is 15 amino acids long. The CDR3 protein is CASSLWYGGSYEQYF. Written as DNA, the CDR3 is TGTGCCAGCAGTTTATGGTACGGGGGAAGCTACGAGCAGTACTTC.

The CDR3 DNA reads TGCGCCAGCAGCCATTACCCAGGGACAGATTCCTACGAGCAGTACTTC. Residues: CASSHYPGTDSYEQYF. This chain links TRBV4-1 with TRBJ2-7, with 7 bases identical to TRBD1. Germline V gene lookup returns CDR1 MGHRA and CDR2 YSYEKL. With V trimmed by 3 bases and J by 1 base, 9 bases remained unmatched. The CDR3 has 16 residues.

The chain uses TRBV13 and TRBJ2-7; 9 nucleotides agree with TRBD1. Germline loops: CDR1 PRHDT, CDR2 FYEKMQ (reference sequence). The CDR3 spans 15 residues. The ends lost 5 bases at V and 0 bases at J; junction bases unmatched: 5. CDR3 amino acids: CASSNWGQGSYEQYF. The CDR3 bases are TGTGCCAGCAGCAACTGGGGACAGGGCTCCTACGAGCAGTACTTC.